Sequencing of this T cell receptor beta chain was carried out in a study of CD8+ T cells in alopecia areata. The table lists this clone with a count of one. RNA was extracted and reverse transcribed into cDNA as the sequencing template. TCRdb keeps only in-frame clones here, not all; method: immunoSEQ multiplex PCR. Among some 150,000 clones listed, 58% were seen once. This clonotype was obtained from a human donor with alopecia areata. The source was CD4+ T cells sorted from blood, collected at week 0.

The CDR3 DNA sequence: TGTGCCAGCAGTGGAGGGGCCTATGGCTACACCTTC. This translates into CASSGGAYGYTF. This chain joins TRBV2 and TRBJ1-2, with TRBD1 as a possible D gene (5 bases). This CDR3 has 12 amino acids. Trimming removed 4 bases from V and 4 bases from J, with 7 bases in between. CDR1 and CDR2 (germline): SNHLY, FYNNEI.